This TCR beta chain stems from a study of T cell responses to AZD1222 COVID-19 vaccine. The wider study: Second-dose intervals near 4 or 12 weeks were combined.

This CDR3 is built from 15 residues. The germline CDR1 and CDR2 sequences are MGHDK and SYGVNS. Trimming left V 2 bases short and J 1 base short, with 11 bases between. TCRdb keeps only in-frame clones here, not all; method: immunoSEQ multiplex PCR. Of some 180,000 clones listed, around 94% were seen once; the top ten hold 1% to 1.5%. The clonotype originates from an adult in good health. Sequenced here: peripheral blood, sampled on day 0 of AZD1222 vaccination. The chain employs TRBV25-1 and TRBJ1-1; D unresolved. This chain's CDR3 is CASSENSAANTEAFF. CDR3 DNA sequence: TGTGCCAGCAGTGAAAACTCGGCCGCGAACACTGAAGCTTTCTTT.